These 22 T cell receptor beta chains originate from one sample sequenced in a study of STAT5B mutations in CD4+ large granular lymphocyte leukemia (dated 2022 in TCRdb). Library generation was performed with the immunoSEQ multiplex PCR assay. TCRdb retrieved this table from immuneACCESS and kept in-frame rearrangements only. Not all clones are present; in checked studies, unresolved V genes account for under half, and no reason is known for the remainder. Here the sample has nearly 45,000 clones; about 86% occur a single time. Together, the top ten hold approximately 2.5% of the sample. Sequencing used CD4+ T cells from blood buffy coats. These receptors were obtained from a human donor in good health.

The rearrangement uses TRBV4-2 and TRBJ1-4, with 8 nucleotides matching TRBD1. V dropped 4 bases and J dropped 4; count of bases not matched to a gene: 5. The germline gives CDR1 LGHNA, CDR2 YNFKEQ. The CDR3 is 15 residues long. The CDR3 sequence is CASSPAGQDNEKLFF. CDR3 coding DNA: TGTGCCAGCAGCCCGGCGGGACAGGATAATGAAAAACTGTTTTTT.

The chain has TRBV7-8 and TRBJ1-4; TRBD1 matches 9 bases. Germline V gene sequence: CDR1 SGHVS, CDR2 FQNEAQ. The length of the CDR3 is 13 residues. V gave up 5 bases and J gave up 7 bases; unmatched junction bases: 2. CDR3 DNA: TGTGCCAGCAGCCCGGACAGGGGTGAAAAACTGTTTTTT. It is translated as CASSPDRGEKLFF.

The chain carries TRBV19 and TRBJ1-5; D gene ambiguous. The CDR3 covers 12 residues. V was trimmed by 5 bases and J by 4 bases, leaving 6 bases between them. Germline assignment: CDR1 LNHDA and CDR2 SQIVND (reference sequence). CDR3 sequence (DNA): TGTGCCAGTAGTGGGCGGAATCAGCCCCAGCATTTT. Protein: CASSGRNQPQHF.

The chain has TRBV7-2 and TRBJ2-5, with D possibly TRBD2 on 5 matching bases. This CDR3 comprises 14 residues. V lost 1 base and J lost 4, with 10 bases in between. Looked up from germline, CDR1 is SGHTA and CDR2 is FQGNSA. DNA of the CDR3: TGTGCCAGCAGCTTAGTAGGCCTAGCAGAGACCCAGTACTTC. Amino acids: CASSLVGLAETQYF.

The gene calls are TRBV5-1 and TRBJ2-5, with a tentative D call TRBD2 (5 bases). The germline V gene encodes CDR1 SGHRS and CDR2 YFSETQ. This CDR3 region has 14 residues. Trimming took 2 bases from V and 5 from J, leaving 13 bases between them. The CDR3 reads CASSLLDFQETQYF. CDR3 coding DNA: TGCGCCAGCAGCTTACTAGACTTTCAGGAGACCCAGTACTTC.

The chain employs TRBV5-8 and TRBJ2-7; TRBD2 matches 11 bases. The junction had 14 bases not matched to a gene; V was cut back by 6 bases and J by 0 bases. CDR3 size: 18 residues. The germline CDR1 and CDR2 sequences are SGHTS and YDEGEE. CDR3: CASNIIRTSGSSSYEQYF. The CDR3 DNA reads as TGTGCCAGCAATATCATTAGGACTAGCGGGTCGAGCTCCTACGAGCAGTACTTC.

This chain uses TRBV18 with TRBJ2-2; D remains unclear. V lost 3 bases, J lost 0 bases, and 8 bases lay in between. The CDR3 sequence is 15 residues long. From germline, CDR1 is KGHSH and CDR2 LQKENI. CDR3 bases: TGTGCCAGCTCACCGGTGCAGACGAACACCGGGGAGCTGTTTTTT. This sequence encodes CASSPVQTNTGELFF.

Turning to this clone: A junction end diverges from the germline sequence, so it may reflect a read error. J is TRBJ1-2 and V is TRBV7-9; D may be TRBD1 (6 bases). The CDR3 length is 12 residues. Germline CDR1 and CDR2: SEHNR and FQNEAQ (reference sequence). This CDR3 reads CASSSSRGARDF. CDR3 coding DNA: TGTGCCAGCAGCTCTTCACGGGGGGCGCGGGACTTC.

CDR3 residues: CASGPGGTFYNEQFF. CDR3 bases: TGTGCTAGTGGGCCGGGCGGGACCTTCTACAATGAGCAGTTCTTC. The chain recombines TRBV12-5 with TRBJ2-1, with D possibly TRBD2 on 6 matching bases. This CDR3 has 15 residues. Deletions cut 6 bases from V and 3 bases from J, with 15 bases between. CDR1 LGHNT and CDR2 FRNRAP come from the germline V gene.

This chain connects TRBV30 to TRBJ2-1; D perhaps matches TRBD2 (6 bases). V was clipped by 0 bases and J by 3 bases, with 12 bases between them. Germline assignment: CDR1 GTSNPN and CDR2 SVGIG (reference sequence). The CDR3 covers 15 residues. The CDR3 DNA sequence: TGTGCCTGGAGTGTAAGTAGCGGCAACTACAATGAGCAGTTCTTC. This encodes CAWSVSSGNYNEQFF.

This clone was seen only once. J is TRBJ1-3 and V is TRBV6-5; 7 nucleotides agree with TRBD1. The germline V gene has CDR1 MNHEY and CDR2 SVGAGI. V lost 9 bases, J lost 10 bases, and 9 bases stayed unmatched. The CDR3 length is 12 residues. CDR3 region: CASRQGTGTIYF. CDR3 bases: TGTGCCAGTAGACAGGGAACGGGAACCATATATTTT.

A remark on this clone: The sample has other DNA sequences that encode this CDR3 too. The genes are TRBV11-3 and TRBJ2-2, with D perhaps given as TRBD1 or TRBD2 (5 bases each). Germline V gives CDR1 SGHNT, CDR2 YENEEA. The V end lost 0 bases, the J end lost 0 bases, and 14 bases lay between the germline ends. The CDR3 is 18 residues long. CDR3 DNA sequence: TGTGCCAGCAGCTTAGATCAGTCAGGGAGCTCGAACACCGGGGAGCTGTTTTTT. This encodes CASSLDQSGSSNTGELFF.

V usage is TRBV30 and J usage is TRBJ2-5; D gene ambiguous. Trimming took off 0 bases at V and 5 bases at J, with 13 bases between the two ends. Germline lookup yields CDR1 GTSNPN and CDR2 SVGIG (reference sequence). This CDR3 region has 14 residues. The CDR3 loop is CAWSVLGYGETQYF. The CDR3 region has the DNA TGTGCCTGGAGTGTATTAGGGTACGGGGAGACCCAGTACTTC.

The rearrangement uses TRBV25-1 and TRBJ2-3; no clear D. The V gene's germline CDR1 is MGHDK and CDR2 SYGVNS. This CDR3 has 12 amino acids. V was trimmed by 0 bases and J by 4 bases, leaving 2 bases between them. The CDR3 sequence is CASSEYPDTQYF. In DNA form, the CDR3 reads TGTGCCAGCAGTGAATACCCAGATACGCAGTATTTT.

The sample holds a few counts of this clone. The V gene is TRBV28, the J gene TRBJ1-2, with 8 bases identical to TRBD1. The CDR3 loop spans 14 amino acids. Germline V CDR1 and CDR2: MDHEN, SYDVKM. The J segment lost 2 bases and the V segment lost 6 bases, leaving 5 bases of the junction unmatched. CDR3 nucleotide sequence: TGTGCCAGCAGCCCCACAGGGGGGAACTATGGCTACACCTTC. Protein: CASSPTGGNYGYTF.

The V gene is TRBV5-1, the J gene TRBJ2-5; weak D call: TRBD1 (6 bases). CDR1 SGHRS and CDR2 YFSETQ come from the germline V gene. V was pared by 3 bases and J by 5 bases, with 14 bases between. This CDR3 has 14 amino acids. Written as DNA, the CDR3 is TGCGCCAGCAGCTGGACTTGGGGGCTGGAGACCCAGTACTTC. As protein: CASSWTWGLETQYF.

This clone was seen just once. The chain employs TRBV5-1 and TRBJ2-3; D ambiguous. V dropped 4 bases and J dropped 2 bases, with 8 bases sitting between them. The CDR3 is made up of 13 amino acids. From germline, CDR1 is SGHRS and CDR2 YFSETQ. The CDR3 sequence: CASSPSNTDTQYF. In DNA, the CDR3 is TGCGCCAGCAGCCCATCGAACACAGATACGCAGTATTTT. Full variable domain (missing parts from reference TRBV5-1 and TRBJ2-3): KAGVTQTPRYLIKTRGQQVTLSCSPISGHRSVSWYQQTPGQGLQFLFEYFSETQRNKGNFPGRFSGRQFSNSRSEMNVSTLELGDSALYLCASSPSNTDTQYFGPGTRLTVL.

The chain links TRBV5-4 to TRBJ2-3; D possibly corresponds to TRBD1 (6 bases). The V and J ends lost 2 bases and 0 bases respectively, with 7 bases between them. CDR3 length: 14 residues. In germline, CDR1 is SGHNT, CDR2 YYREEE (reference sequence). The CDR3 sequence: CASSFQGSTDTQYF. The CDR3 DNA is TGTGCCAGCAGCTTCCAGGGGAGCACAGATACGCAGTATTTT. Filled out from reference TRBV5-4 and TRBJ2-3, the complete variable domain reads ETGVTQSPTHLIKTRGQQVTLRCSSQSGHNTVSWYQQALGQGPQFIFQYYREEENGRGNFPPRFSGLQFPNYSSELNVNALELDDSALYLCASSFQGSTDTQYFGPGTRLTVL.

This clone was counted once. This sequence joins TRBV5-5 and TRBJ2-7; D remains ambiguous. The germline V gene encodes CDR1 SGHKS and CDR2 YYEKEE (reference sequence). The germline V and J ends were trimmed by 1 base and 4 bases, with 9 bases remaining between them. This CDR3 has 13 amino acids. DNA of the CDR3: TGTGCCAGCAGCTTGTGGCAGACATACGAGCAGTACTTC. Its protein is CASSLWQTYEQYF.

V is TRBV7-2 and J is TRBJ1-1; a weak D match, TRBD1 (5 bases). With 5 bases removed from V and 5 bases from J, the gap between germline ends came to 18 bases. This CDR3 is built from 15 residues. Looked up from germline, CDR1 is SGHTA and CDR2 is FQGNSA. CDR3 protein: CASSPGDRVGTEAFF. CDR3 nucleotides: TGTGCCAGCAGCCCGGGGGACCGCGTGGGTACTGAAGCTTTCTTT.

This clone came up once. The genes are TRBV15 and TRBJ2-7, with D maybe TRBD2 (6 bases). In germline, CDR1 is LNHNV, CDR2 YYDKDF (reference sequence). Trimming shortened V by 1 base and J by 0 bases, and 10 bases separated the two germline ends. This CDR3 spans 15 amino acids. This chain's CDR3 is CATSRASGASYEQYF. The DNA for the CDR3 is TGTGCCACCAGCAGAGCTTCGGGAGCCTCCTACGAGCAGTACTTC.

The chain recombines TRBV25-1 with TRBJ1-1; D might be TRBD1 (6 bases). The V gene lost 4 bases and the J gene lost 7 bases, with 13 bases spanning the gap. The CDR3 is 13 residues long. Germline CDR1 and CDR2: MGHDK and SYGVNS. CDR3 sequence reads: CASSGGVGGEAFF. The CDR3 coding sequence is TGTGCCAGCAGTGGAGGGGTAGGGGGTGAAGCTTTCTTT.